This T cell receptor (beta chain) comes out of a study of type 1 and type 2 diabetes patients. In germline, CDR1 is MDHEN, CDR2 SYDVKM. The V gene lost 6 bases and the J gene lost 8 bases, with 10 bases spanning the gap. The CDR3 runs to 11 residues. Amplification started from genomic DNA. Multiplex PCR with 30 forward and 13 reverse primers amplified the TCR beta CDR3. TCRdb ran MiXCR on the multiplex PCR reads and lists one entry per CDR3 protein. The sample lists 250,000 or so distinct CDR3 sequences, more than 45% occurring once. This clonotype has just a few counts. The sequence was collected from a man aged 18-30 years with type 2 diabetes. The chain uses TRBV28 and TRBJ1-2; D is ambiguous. Sequencing input: peripheral blood mononuclear cells (PBMCs). The CDR3 coding sequence is TGTGCCAGCAGGAATGCAGGAGGCTACACCTTC. As protein: CASRNAGGYTF.